The clone carrying this T cell receptor (beta chain) appeared a single time. This entry is derived from a study of blood T cell repertoires in COVID-19. Study details: The samples span acute and convalescent COVID-19 from the United States, Italy and Spain. Sources were T cells, B-cell-depleted T cells, or PBMCs; the material itself was cDNA or gDNA.

CDR1 is LGHDT and CDR2 is YNNKEL in the germline V gene (reference sequence). Unmatched junction bases numbered 4, after V lost 4 bases and J lost 1 base. The CDR3 totals 15 residues. In the original workflow: For nucleated cells, counts were estimated from reference gene primer amplification. Clones were sequenced by immunoSEQ multiplex PCR, and TCRdb holds only the in-frame ones, with some missing. The V and J calls and clone size were taken over from that table, and D and trimming were inferred from the DNA. The sample contains roughly 260,000 clones, approximately 90% of which appear only once. This receptor was obtained from a man in his fifties or sixties who had recovered from COVID-19. The chain uses TRBV3-1 (or the pseudogene TRBV3-2) and TRBJ2-5, with TRBD2 identical over 9 bases. The sequenced sample was peripheral blood. CDR3 bases: TGTGCCAGCAGCCGTAGCGGGGGTTCCCAAGAGACCCAGTACTTC. This encodes CASSRSGGSQETQYF.